This T cell receptor (beta chain) is drawn from a study of control samples from healthy donors and cancer patients. V was trimmed by 3 bases and J by 4 bases, leaving 19 bases between them. The CDR3 is 16 residues long. Germline values: CDR1 SGHRS, CDR2 YFSETQ. Sequenced by immunoSEQ multiplex PCR; TCRdb stores in-frame clones only, minus some. Of about 18,000 clones listed, 84% are singletons. Sample: PBMCs. The clonotype was recovered from a woman aged 70-85 years with lung cancer. This chain uses TRBV5-1 with TRBJ2-5, with a weak D call TRBD2 (6 bases). Here the CDR3 DNA reads TGCGCCAGCAGCTCCGTCGGGGCTAGCGTAGGAGAGACCCAGTACTTC. Its protein product is CASSSVGASVGETQYF.